The 7 T cell receptor delta chains below come from one sample, sequenced in a study of gamma-delta chains in newborns, infants, children. TCRdb re-called clones from the reads using CATT. Among 15,000 or so delta-chain clones, 7.3% were seen once, and the ten largest hold around 20%. The sequenced sample consisted of blood. Receptors were obtained from a child who was a newborn, infant or young child, either healthy, febrile or measles-vaccinated (not recorded which).

About this clone: This DNA translates differently at residue 4 from the TCRdb protein, which is that of a much larger clone; a read error is likely, and the protein shown is the DNA's own translation. The V and J genes are TRDV2 and TRDJ3; TRDD3 matches at 8 bases. CDR1 is GEAIGNYY and CDR2 is EKD in the germline V gene. The CDR3 consists of 19 residues. This CDR3 reads CACGTVLGVSSWDTRQMFF. The DNA for the CDR3 is TGTGCCTGTGGCACCGTACTGGGGGTCAGCTCCTGGGACACCCGACAGATGTTTTTC.

As for this clone: This could be a read error, since a much larger clone is one nucleotide away. The chain combines TRDV2 with TRDJ3; 10 bases match TRDD3. CDR1 is GEAIGNYY, CDR2 EKD, per germline. Trimming removed 0 bases from V and 2 bases from J; junction bases left unmatched: 9. The CDR3 covers 20 residues. The CDR3 DNA is TGTGCCTGTGACACCGGCGGACTGGGGGATGCCCCCTGGGACACCCGACAGATGTTTTTC. This translates into CACDTGGLGDAPWDTRQMFF.

This clone has a handful of counts. This chain connects TRDV2 to TRDJ3, with TRDD3 identical over 7 bases. Losses at the gene ends were 0 bases for V and 1 base for J; bases not matched to a gene: 5. The CDR3 contains 18 residues. Germline V gives CDR1 GEAIGNYY, CDR2 EKD. The CDR3 region is CACDTAGYFSWDTRQMFF. CDR3 nucleotides: TGTGCCTGTGACACCGCGGGATACTTTTCCTGGGACACCCGACAGATGTTTTTC.

The gene calls are TRDV1 and TRDJ2, with D unresolved. CDR1 is TSWWSYY, CDR2 QGS, per germline. V was cut by 0 bases and J by 4 bases, with 3 bases left in between. This CDR3 has 13 residues. The CDR3 reads CALGELPTAQLFF. The CDR3 DNA reads as TGTGCTCTTGGGGAACTCCCGACAGCACAACTCTTCTTT.

This clone was detected a few times. The protein held in TCRdb is that of a much larger clone and does not match this DNA's translation at residue 7, likely because of a read error; the protein shown is translated from the DNA. Additional DNA sequences in this sample encode the identical CDR3. This chain connects TRDV2 to TRDJ3, with 10 bases aligning to TRDD3. The CDR3 loop spans 18 amino acids. Germline V gene lookup returns CDR1 GEAIGNYY and CDR2 EKD. J lost 4 bases, V lost 2 bases, and 7 bases had no gene match. The CDR3 DNA reads TGTGCCTGTGACAAAGTACCGGGGGATACGTGGGACACCCGACAGATGTTTTTC. This sequence encodes CACDKVPGDTWDTRQMFF.

This clone was counted between two and nine times. The chain is built from TRDV2 and TRDJ3; 9 nucleotides match TRDD3. This CDR3 comprises 19 residues. Germline CDR1 reads GEAIGNYY; CDR2 reads EKD. The V and J ends lost 0 bases and 3 bases, in that order; junction bases with no gene match: 8. The DNA of the CDR3 is TGTGCCTGTGACACCGTGATGGTACTGGGGGACTGGGACACCCGACAGATGTTTTTC. It translates to CACDTVMVLGDWDTRQMFF.

This clone was seen more than once but under ten times. The V and J genes are TRDV2 and TRDJ3, with 8 bases aligning to TRDD3. CDR1 GEAIGNYY and CDR2 EKD come from the germline V gene. The CDR3 consists of 19 residues. Unmatched junction bases numbered 8, after V lost 2 bases and J lost 0 bases. CDR3 sequence: CACDKMGDPSSWDTRQMFF. The CDR3 bases are TGTGCCTGTGACAAAATGGGGGATCCAAGCTCCTGGGACACCCGACAGATGTTTTTC.